One sample yielded the 11 T cell receptor beta chains listed below, sequenced in a study of T cell responses to AZD1222 COVID-19 vaccine (dated by TCRdb to the early 2020s). Explained via the paper, the time point label denotes: baseline before first vaccination. The method behind the library was the immunoSEQ multiplex PCR assay. The source is immuneACCESS, and TCRdb retained only in-frame sequences with V and J called. Part of the clones is not carried over; for the studies checked, unresolved V genes explain less than half of this, and the remainder is unexplained. This sample lists 100,000 to 150,000 clones; around 92% were detected once. 1.1% of the sample goes to the ten largest clones. The sample in question was peripheral blood, obtained on day 0 of AZD1222 vaccination. The receptors were sampled from an adult in good health.

The chain joins TRBV5-1 to TRBJ2-5; 12 nucleotides line up with TRBD2. There are 16 residues in the CDR3. The V segment lost 0 bases and the J segment 4 bases; nucleotides outside the gene matches: 4. The germline V gene has CDR1 SGHRS and CDR2 YFSETQ. CDR3 DNA sequence: TGCGCCAGCAGCTTGGCTAGCGGGAGGGCCACAGAGACCCAGTACTTC. Its protein is CASSLASGRATETQYF.

V and J are TRBV19 and TRBJ2-2; 11 positions agree with TRBD2. CDR1 and CDR2 (germline): LNHDA, SQIVND (reference sequence). J lost 6 bases, V lost 4 bases, and 10 bases had no gene match. This CDR3 spans 17 amino acids. Written as DNA, the CDR3 is TGTGCCAGTAGTAATCCGACTAGCGGGACCGTCGCCGGGGAGCTGTTTTTT. This sequence encodes CASSNPTSGTVAGELFF.

The J gene is TRBJ2-2, the V gene TRBV19; no clear D gene. Trimming shortened V by 5 bases and J by 13 bases, and 17 bases separated the two germline ends. Germline V gives CDR1 LNHDA, CDR2 SQIVND (reference sequence). The CDR3 covers 13 residues. CDR3 loop: CASSLAGAAALFF. For the CDR3, the DNA is TGTGCCAGTAGTCTGGCCGGTGCCGCCGCGCTGTTTTTT. Combining the CDR3 with reference TRBV19 and TRBJ2-2 gives the whole variable domain DGGITQSPKYLFRKEGQNVTLSCEQNLNHDAMYWYRQDPGQGLRLIYYSQIVNDFQKGDIAEGYSVSREKKESFPLTVTSAQKNPTAFYLCASSLAGAAALFFGEGSRLTVL.

The rearrangement links TRBV28 to TRBJ1-2; 7 bases agree with TRBD1. The germline V gene encodes CDR1 MDHEN and CDR2 SYDVKM. The trim removed 6 bases at V and 7 bases at J, leaving 8 bases unmatched. The CDR3 length is 13 residues. The CDR3 sequence: CASSPDRVSGYTF. The DNA for the CDR3 is TGTGCCAGCAGCCCTGACAGGGTCTCTGGCTACACCTTC.

The chain links TRBV7-3 to TRBJ2-1; 12 positions agree with TRBD2. CDR1 is SGHTA and CDR2 is FQGTGA in the germline V gene. V gave up 4 bases and J gave up 8 bases; unmatched junction bases: 9. The CDR3 loop spans 16 amino acids. CDR3 protein: CASSSMTSGGWDEQFF. The CDR3 DNA reads TGTGCCAGCAGCTCGATGACTAGCGGGGGCTGGGATGAGCAGTTCTTC.

V is TRBV5-4 and J is TRBJ1-3, with D maybe TRBD1 (6 bases). The V gene lost 4 bases and the J gene lost 2 bases, with 16 bases spanning the gap. The germline V gene has CDR1 SGHNT and CDR2 YYREEE (reference sequence). The CDR3 is made up of 16 amino acids. DNA for the CDR3: TGTGCCAGCAGCATGAGACAGGCAGAGGCTGGAAACACCATATATTTT. Amino acid sequence: CASSMRQAEAGNTIYF.

V is TRBV7-8 and J is TRBJ1-1; 7 nucleotides agree with TRBD1. This CDR3 region has 15 residues. CDR1 and CDR2 from the germline V gene are SGHVS and FQNEAQ. V lost 5 bases and J lost 4; bases outside the gene matches: 10. CDR3 bases: TGTGCCAGCAGCCTCCGACAGGGTTTAGGCACTGAAGCTTTCTTT. Protein: CASSLRQGLGTEAFF.

J is TRBJ2-7 and V is TRBV20-1; tentatively, D is TRBD1 (8 bases). The CDR3 runs 14 residues. Trimming shortened V by 3 bases and J by 5 bases, and 17 bases separated the two germline ends. Germline CDR1 and CDR2: DFQATT and SNEGSKA (reference sequence). The CDR3 spells CSASIRTGRDEQYF. The DNA of the CDR3 is TGCAGTGCTAGTATTAGGACAGGGAGGGACGAGCAGTACTTC.

J is TRBJ1-5 and V is TRBV19; maybe TRBD1 (6 bases). CDR3 length: 14 amino acids. V was pared by 2 bases and J by 7 bases, with 12 bases between. The germline CDR1 and CDR2 sequences are LNHDA and SQIVND (reference sequence). The CDR3 bases are TGTGCCAGTAGTATAATGGGGGCTCGACAGCCCCAGCATTTT. It specifies CASSIMGARQPQHF.

The genes are TRBV12-3 or TRBV12-4 and TRBJ2-1, with unresolved D. V shed 0 bases and J shed 11 bases, with 11 bases lying between them. CDR3 length: 13 amino acids. CDR3 coding DNA: TGTGCCAGCAGTTTAGCAGCCCCTCGACAGCAGTTCTTC. Its protein product is CASSLAAPRQQFF.

The chain combines TRBV5-6 with TRBJ1-2; unclear D gene. Trimming took off 0 bases at V and 6 bases at J, with 9 bases between the two ends. The germline V gene encodes CDR1 SGHDT and CDR2 YYEEEE. The CDR3 is made up of 13 amino acids. In DNA, the CDR3 is TGTGCCAGCAGCTTGGCTGGACCTCATGGCTACACCTTC. Protein: CASSLAGPHGYTF.